The T cell receptor beta chain under discussion was sequenced for a study of cytomegalovirus exposure and HLA in healthy donors. Study-level points and caveats: It was taken for granted in presence/absence analyses that sequencing depth across donors was roughly uniform.

The CDR3 loop spans 13 amino acids. CDR1 and CDR2 (germline): SGHDN, FVKESK. Trimming removed 0 bases from V and 7 bases from J, with 9 bases in between. A remark on this clone: Its cognate antigen is unknown.

The PCR made use of 60 Vbeta and 13 Jbeta primers. Clones were sequenced by immunoSEQ multiplex PCR, and TCRdb holds only the in-frame ones, with some missing. In the table there are approximately 150,000 clones, 65% to 75% of which are singletons. The receptor was derived from a man in his sixties in good health and CMV-seronegative. Sequencing was performed on PBMCs. V is TRBV14 and J is TRBJ1-2; D is perhaps TRBD1 (5 bases). The DNA of the CDR3 is TGTGCCAGCAGCCAAGACAGGGATACTGGCTACACCTTC. This sequence encodes CASSQDRDTGYTF.